This T cell receptor beta chain was retrieved from a study of blood T cell repertoires in COVID-19. Overall study: From the United States, Italy and Spain came samples of acute and convalescent COVID-19. T cells, B-cell-depleted T cells, or PBMCs supplied cDNA or gDNA.

Profiling relied on immunoSEQ multiplex PCR, and the TCRdb table lists in-frame clones only, not all of them. Among 20,000 to 30,000 clones listed, 75% to 85% were seen once. Germline lookup yields CDR1 DFQATT and CDR2 SNEGSKA (reference sequence). V was clipped by 3 bases and J by 1 base, with 13 bases between them. This CDR3 has 15 residues. The gene calls are TRBV20-1 and TRBJ2-1, with a tentative D call TRBD1 (6 bases). This sequence was found in a human donor in a cohort sampled during active COVID-19. The sample comprised peripheral blood. The CDR3 protein is CSASPPDRSYNEQFF. The CDR3 nucleotides are TGCAGTGCTAGTCCCCCCGACAGGTCCTACAATGAGCAGTTCTTC.